Listed here are 6 T cell receptor beta chains from one sample, sequenced in a study of T-cell memory formation after mild COVID-19. In TCRdb, the 5' RACE reads were re-called with MiXCR into one record per CDR3 protein. The sample carries fewer than 450,000 distinct CDR3 sequences, more than 20% recorded once. The source material was PBMCs or a T cell subset sorted from them (not recorded which). The source is an adult woman who had mild COVID-19 (a few samples of this study predate the infection). Cell type and time point are not known.

This chain links TRBV6-5 with TRBJ1-5; TRBD1 agrees at 7 bases. CDR3 length equals 14 residues. Germline lookup yields CDR1 MNHEY and CDR2 SVGAGI. V lost 6 bases, J lost 6 bases, and 8 bases stayed unmatched. CDR3 nucleotide sequence: TGTGCCAGCAGCTCCACAGGGGAGGGTCAGCCCCAGCATTTT. Protein sequence: CASSSTGEGQPQHF.

There are a few counts of this clonotype. The J gene is TRBJ2-5, the V gene TRBV4-1, with D possibly being TRBD2 (7 bases). Germline assignment: CDR1 MGHRA and CDR2 YSYEKL. Deletions cut 6 bases from V and 4 bases from J, with 12 bases between. The CDR3 runs to 13 residues. The CDR3 reads CASRRGGGETQYF. CDR3 DNA: TGCGCCAGCAGAAGGGGGGGAGGAGAGACCCAGTACTTC.

This clonotype showed up just a few times. This chain uses TRBV5-5 with TRBJ2-1; perhaps TRBD2 as D (6 bases). This CDR3 has 15 amino acids. Germline assignment: CDR1 SGHKS and CDR2 YYEKEE (reference sequence). Trimming left V 0 bases short and J 8 bases short, with 15 bases between. The CDR3 sequence: CASSLEPAREDEQFF. Here the CDR3 DNA reads TGTGCCAGCAGCTTGGAGCCGGCCAGGGAGGATGAGCAGTTCTTC.

The rearrangement joins TRBV7-6 to TRBJ1-5, with D unclear. V was trimmed by 1 base and J by 5 bases, leaving 12 bases between them. The CDR3 spans 15 residues. Germline V gene sequence: CDR1 SGHVS, CDR2 FNYEAQ. CDR3 nucleotides: TGTGCCAGCAGCTTAGTAGGCAGGCGGGATCAGCCCCAGCATTTT. This sequence encodes CASSLVGRRDQPQHF. The entire variable domain, with the rest obtained from reference TRBV7-6 and TRBJ1-5, is as follows: GAGVSQSPRYKVTKRGQDVALRCDPISGHVSLYWYRQALGQGPEFLTYFNYEAQQDKSGLPNDRFSAERPEGSISTLTIQRTEQRDSAMYRCASSLVGRRDQPQHFGDGTRLSIL.

The chain is built from TRBV12-5 and TRBJ2-2; D unresolved. Germline V gene lookup returns CDR1 LGHNT and CDR2 FRNRAP. Trimming pared 5 bases from V and 5 bases from J, leaving 6 bases between. This CDR3 is 12 amino acids long. Here the CDR3 reads CASGHRTGELFF. Written as DNA, the CDR3 is TGTGCTAGTGGTCATAGGACCGGGGAGCTGTTTTTT.

The chain is built from TRBV3-1 and TRBJ1-1, with D hard to call. Germline V gives CDR1 LGHDT, CDR2 YNNKEL (reference sequence). Trimming pared 8 bases from V and 1 base from J, leaving 8 bases between. The CDR3 has 12 amino acids. The chain's CDR3 is CASAPGNTEAFF. In DNA form, the CDR3 reads TGTGCCAGCGCCCCCGGGAACACTGAAGCTTTCTTT. The full variable domain, in which reference TRBV3-1 and TRBJ1-1 provide the parts outside the CDR3, is DTAVSQTPKYLVTQMGNDKSIKCEQNLGHDTMYWYKQDSKKFLKIMFSYNNKELIINETVPNRFSPKSPDKAHLNLHINSLELGDSAVYFCASAPGNTEAFFGQGTRLTVV.